This TCR beta chain was obtained from a study of T-cell memory formation after mild COVID-19. Libraries for TCRalpha and TCRbeta carried sample barcodes and unique molecular identifiers via 5'RACE. TCRdb passed the 5' RACE reads through MiXCR, listing each CDR3 protein once. The sample has about 470,000 distinct CDR3 sequences, about 23% seen once. The CDR3 spans 14 residues. Germline V gene sequence: CDR1 SGHDT, CDR2 YYEEEE. J gave up 3 bases and V 4 bases, and 4 bases lay outside the gene matches. Study results and limitations: Day 37-peaking second-wave clones had unconfirmed SARS-CoV-2 specificity. For contracting clones, CD4+ ones sat mainly in CM and EM, CD8+ in EMRA.

This clonotype was observed a few times. Its cognate antigen is unknown. The sequenced material came from PBMCs or a T cell subset sorted from them (not recorded which). This TCR came from an adult woman who had mild COVID-19 (a few samples of this study predate the infection). Cell type and time point are not known. The chain uses TRBV5-6 and TRBJ1-2, with 9 bases aligning to TRBD1. CDR3 sequence: CASSDRTGDYGYTF. CDR3 coding DNA: TGTGCCAGCAGCGATCGGACAGGGGACTATGGCTACACCTTC.